These T cell receptor beta chains were read from a single sample in a study of OX40 agonist ivuxolimab in advanced cancers. The table came from immunoSEQ multiplex PCR; TCRdb's copy has only in-frame clones and leaves some out. Of 30,000 to 45,000 clones listed, 85% to 90% were seen once; the top ten hold roughly 30%. Sequenced material: CD4+ or CD8+ T cells sorted from blood, taken in a trial of the OX40 agonist ivuxolimab. These receptor sequences come from an adult with an advanced solid tumor such as melanoma, head and neck, liver or kidney cancer. CDR3s include the opening cysteine and the closing phenylalanine or tryptophan. The D gene is left open where the match is weak. Clone size appears in some rows only: once, few, many, or a class for an expanded clone.

TRBV7-3	-	TRBJ2-1	-	TGTGCCAGCAGCTTTCTAGGACGGGTTTCCTACAATGAGCAGTTCTTC	CASSFLGRVSYNEQFF
TRBV5-1	TRBD1	TRBJ1-3	-	TGCGCCAGCAGCTTGGGCGCAGGGGGTGGCGAAAACACCATATATTTT	CASSLGAGGGENTIYF
TRBV13	TRBD1	TRBJ2-7	few	TGTGCCAGCAGCCCCGGGGACAGAACCTACGAGCAGTACTTC	CASSPGDRTYEQYF
TRBV6-6	TRBD1	TRBJ1-6	-	TGTGCCAGCAGTCTCCCTCCGGGACAGTATAATTCACCCCTCCACTTT	CASSLPPGQYNSPLHF
TRBV19	TRBD1	TRBJ1-4	-	TGTGCCAGTAGTATGGCCCCCGACAGGGTGGTTGAAAAACTGTTTTTT	CASSMAPDRVVEKLFF
TRBV29-1	TRBD1	TRBJ2-7	-	TGCAGCGTTGAAGAGCCGGGACAGACCTACGAGCAGTACTTC	CSVEEPGQTYEQYF
TRBV2	-	TRBJ2-3	-	TGTGCCAGCACCCTGGGAGAGGGCACAGATACGCAGTATTTT	CASTLGEGTDTQYF
TRBV2	-	TRBJ1-1	-	TGTGCCAGCAGTGATCTGGGGAACACTGAAGCTTTCTTT	CASSDLGNTEAFF
TRBV27	-	TRBJ1-2	-	TGTGCCAGCAGTTTACGGGGTAGCTATGGCTACACCTTC	CASSLRGSYGYTF
TRBV5-6	-	TRBJ2-2	-	TGTGCCAGCAGCTTGGCCGCGGCAGTACCGAACACCGGGGAGCTGTTTTTT	CASSLAAAVPNTGELFF
TRBV2	-	TRBJ2-6	once	TGTGCCAGCCAACAATCAAGGGACACGGGGGCCAACGTCCTGACTTTC	CASQQSRDTGANVLTF
TRBV19	-	TRBJ2-5	-	TGTGCCAGTAGTATACAGCACCAGGGGGAGACCCAGTACTTC	CASSIQHQGETQYF
TRBV5-4	TRBD1	TRBJ2-5	-	TGTGCCAGCAGCACGCCGGGACAGGGGGCGAAGACCCAGTACTTC	CASSTPGQGAKTQYF
TRBV6-5	TRBD2	TRBJ2-7	-	TGTGCCAGCGGGGGGGTATTATACGAGCAGTACTTC	CASGGVLYEQYF
TRBV6-1	-	TRBJ2-7	-	TGTGCCAGCAGTGAAATTTGGAGGGGAGAGCAGTACTTC	CASSEIWRGEQYF
TRBV6-5	-	TRBJ2-2	-	TGTGCCAGCAGTTTTTCCGACGCGAACACCGGGGAGCTGTTTTTT	CASSFSDANTGELFF
TRBV6-1	-	TRBJ2-3	-	TGTGCCAGCAGTGGATACTTAGCAGATACGCAGTATTTT	CASSGYLADTQYF
TRBV5-4	-	TRBJ1-2	-	TGTGCCAGCAGCTTGGCGGGGGGCTTAACTAGTGGCTACACCTTC	CASSLAGGLTSGYTF
TRBV30	TRBD2	TRBJ2-2	medium-sized	TGTGCCATCCAACCTGTGGGGGGCCTGACTAGCGGGTACACCGGGGAGCTGTTTTTT	CAIQPVGGLTSGYTGELFF
TRBV19	TRBD1	TRBJ2-7	-	TGTGCCAGTACCCCCGGACAGGGCTCCTACGAGCAGTACTTC	CASTPGQGSYEQYF
TRBV2	-	TRBJ1-5	-	TGTGCCAGCTGTGAAGTACCGGGTGGCGATCAGCCCCAGCATTTT	CASCEVPGGDQPQHF
TRBV2	-	TRBJ2-2	-	TGTGCCAGCAGTGCGGGGGACTCCACCGGGGAGCTGTTTTTT	CASSAGDSTGELFF
TRBV5-8	-	TRBJ1-5	-	TGTGCCAGCAGCCAGAACCGACACTCAGGGAGGCGGAATCAGCCCCAGCATTTT	CASSQNRHSGRRNQPQHF
TRBV6-5	-	TRBJ2-1	-	TGTGCCAGCAGTTACGAGGAGGGGGATGAGCAGTTCTTC	CASSYEEGDEQFF
TRBV19	TRBD1	TRBJ1-2	-	TGTGCCAGTAGTACCACCGGGACAGGGGGCGCTGTCTATGGCTACACCTTC	CASSTTGTGGAVYGYTF
TRBV5-1	TRBD1	TRBJ1-6	few	TGCGCCAGCAAGCTTTCCGGGACAGGGTATTCACCCCTCCACTTT	CASKLSGTGYSPLHF
TRBV5-1	-	TRBJ1-6	-	TGCGCCAGCAGCTTGTCCCCTGCGGGGCCGGATTCACCCCTCCACTTT	CASSLSPAGPDSPLHF
TRBV5-1	TRBD1	TRBJ2-1	-	TGCGCCAGCAGCCTGGGACAGAATCAATGGAACAATGAGCAGTTCTTC	CASSLGQNQWNNEQFF
TRBV7-8	-	TRBJ1-6	few	TGTGCCAGCAGCTTAGGCAGGCAGGGGCTCAATTCACCCCTCCACTTT	CASSLGRQGLNSPLHF
TRBV21-1	-	TRBJ2-3	-	TGTGCCAGCAGCCCCATCCAGCGGGGGGATACGCAGTATTTT	CASSPIQRGDTQYF
TRBV29-1	TRBD2	TRBJ2-1	-	TGCAGCGTTGAACCCCGGGTTGAGCGGGAGGGCGGTGAGCAGTTCTTC	CSVEPRVEREGGEQFF
TRBV19	-	TRBJ2-2	-	TGTGCCAGTAGACGTGGGGCTAGCACCGGGGAGCTGTTTTTT	CASRRGASTGELFF
TRBV4-1	TRBD1	TRBJ1-2	-	TGCGCCAGCAGCCAAGAACGTGGGGTAGACAGGGGGCCGACTAACTATGGCTACACCTTC	CASSQERGVDRGPTNYGYTF
TRBV11-2	-	TRBJ2-1	few	TGTGCCAGCAGCTCGGGTTACTCCTACAATGAGCAGTTCTTC	CASSSGYSYNEQFF
TRBV5-4	-	TRBJ1-4	-	TGTGCCAGCAGCGGCGGACGGGGACGGAATGAAAAACTGTTTTTT	CASSGGRGRNEKLFF
TRBV5-4	TRBD2	TRBJ2-5	-	TGTGCCAGCAGCCACCGGGGGGAGGGGGAGACCCAGTACTTC	CASSHRGEGETQYF
TRBV19	TRBD2	TRBJ2-3	-	TGTGCCAGTACCCGGACTAGCGGTAGCACAGATACGCAGTATTTT	CASTRTSGSTDTQYF
TRBV10-3	-	TRBJ2-2	once	TGTGCCATCAGTGAGTCGAGCGGGGAGCTGTTTTTT	CAISESSGELFF
TRBV7-2	-	TRBJ1-2	-	TGTGCCAGCAACAGTGGCTATGGCTACACCTTC	CASNSGYGYTF
TRBV19	-	TRBJ2-1	-	TGTGCCAGTAGTACTACGGACAGCTTCTACAATGAGCAGTTCTTC	CASSTTDSFYNEQFF